These 3 T cell receptor beta chains were all obtained from the same sample, sequenced in a study of identifying expanded T cells in peripheral blood. Clones were read by immunoSEQ multiplex PCR, and TCRdb kept only the in-frame ones, dropping some. The table shows fewer than 110,000 clones, with around 88% occurring only once. Sequencing was done on a sample of blood. The receptors stem from a person between 18 and 70 years old in good health.

The rearrangement joins TRBV7-6 to TRBJ2-7; possible D gene TRBD2, 7 bases. The CDR3 length is 19 residues. V lost 5 bases to trimming and J lost 3 bases, with 29 bases between them. Looked up from germline, CDR1 is SGHVS and CDR2 is FNYEAQ. CDR3 bases: TGTGCCAGCAGCCCCCGCGGGGGCGGTTACCTCGACCGGGACTACGAGCAGTACTTC. Translating gives CASSPRGGGYLDRDYEQYF.

The chain uses TRBV5-1 and TRBJ2-2; perhaps D is TRBD1 or TRBD2 (5 bases each). V gave up 0 bases and J gave up 4 bases, with 13 bases separating them. CDR1 and CDR2 from the germline V gene are SGHRS and YFSETQ. The CDR3 consists of 16 residues. The CDR3 region is CASSLEGQGRTGELFF. DNA for the CDR3: TGCGCCAGCAGCTTGGAGGGTCAGGGACGCACCGGGGAGCTGTTTTTT.

The sample holds one count of this clone. The rearrangement joins TRBV5-4 to TRBJ2-1; a weak D match, TRBD2 (7 bases). This CDR3 has 15 residues. Trimming removed 0 bases from V and 6 bases from J, with 13 bases in between. Germline V gives CDR1 SGHNT, CDR2 YYREEE (reference sequence). The CDR3 reads CASSLAAGAPNEQFF. The CDR3 DNA is TGTGCCAGCAGCTTGGCCGCGGGGGCCCCCAATGAGCAGTTCTTC. The full variable domain, with the rest looked up from reference TRBV5-4 and TRBJ2-1, is ETGVTQSPTHLIKTRGQQVTLRCSSQSGHNTVSWYQQALGQGPQFIFQYYREEENGRGNFPPRFSGLQFPNYSSELNVNALELDDSALYLCASSLAAGAPNEQFFGPGTRLTVL.